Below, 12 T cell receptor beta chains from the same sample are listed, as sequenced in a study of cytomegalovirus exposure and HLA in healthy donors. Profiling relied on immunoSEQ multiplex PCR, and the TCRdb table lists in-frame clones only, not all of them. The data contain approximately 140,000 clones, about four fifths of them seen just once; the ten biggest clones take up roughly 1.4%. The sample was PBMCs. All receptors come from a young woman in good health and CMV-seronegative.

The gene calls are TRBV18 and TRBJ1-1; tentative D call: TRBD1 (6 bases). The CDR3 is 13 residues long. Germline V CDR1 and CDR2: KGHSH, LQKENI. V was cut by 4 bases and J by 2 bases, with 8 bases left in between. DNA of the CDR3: TGTGCCAGCTCACTGACAGGAAACACTGAAGCTTTCTTT. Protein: CASSLTGNTEAFF.

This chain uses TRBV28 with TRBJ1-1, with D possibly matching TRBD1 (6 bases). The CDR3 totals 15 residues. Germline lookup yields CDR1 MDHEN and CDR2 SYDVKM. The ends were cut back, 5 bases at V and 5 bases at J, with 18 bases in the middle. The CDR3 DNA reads TGTGCCAGCAGTCCTCGCCGAGGGGGGGGGACTGAAGCTTTCTTT. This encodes CASSPRRGGGTEAFF. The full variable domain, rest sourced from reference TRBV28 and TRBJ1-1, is DVKVTQSSRYLVKRTGEKVFLECVQDMDHENMFWYRQDPGLGLRLIYFSYDVKMKEKGDIPEGYSVSREKKERFSLILESASTNQTSMYLCASSPRRGGGTEAFFGQGTRLTVV.

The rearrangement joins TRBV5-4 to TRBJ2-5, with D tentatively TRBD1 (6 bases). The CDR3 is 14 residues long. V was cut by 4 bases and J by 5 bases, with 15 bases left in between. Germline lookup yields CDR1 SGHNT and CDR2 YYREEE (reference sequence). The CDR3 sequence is CASSKEGGRETQYF. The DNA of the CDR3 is TGTGCCAGCAGCAAAGAAGGGGGTAGGGAGACCCAGTACTTC.

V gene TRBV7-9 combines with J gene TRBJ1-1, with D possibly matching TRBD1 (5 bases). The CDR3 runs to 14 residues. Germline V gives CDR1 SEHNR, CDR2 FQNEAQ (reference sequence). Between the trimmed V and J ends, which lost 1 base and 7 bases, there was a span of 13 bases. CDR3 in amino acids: CASSLVVETGEAFF. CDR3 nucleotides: TGTGCCAGCAGCTTAGTAGTAGAAACAGGTGAAGCTTTCTTT.

The CDR3 here is CASSYSSAGMGGYTF. The CDR3 DNA reads as TGTGCCAGCAGTTACTCGAGCGCGGGGATGGGAGGCTACACCTTC. This sequence joins TRBV6-6 and TRBJ1-2, with unresolved D. The CDR3 length is 15 residues. The V end lost 0 bases, the J end lost 8 bases, and 16 bases lay between the germline ends. Germline V gives CDR1 MNHNY, CDR2 SVGAGI (reference sequence).

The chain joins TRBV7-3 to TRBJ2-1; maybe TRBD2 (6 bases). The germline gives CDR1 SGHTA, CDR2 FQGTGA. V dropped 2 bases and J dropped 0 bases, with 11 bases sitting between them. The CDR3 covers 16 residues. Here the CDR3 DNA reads TGTGCCAGCAGCTTAGAGTGGGAGGACTCCTACAATGAGCAGTTCTTC. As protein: CASSLEWEDSYNEQFF.

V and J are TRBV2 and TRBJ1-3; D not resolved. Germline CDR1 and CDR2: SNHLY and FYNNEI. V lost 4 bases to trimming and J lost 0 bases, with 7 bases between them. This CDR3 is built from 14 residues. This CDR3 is CASSAGYSGNTIYF. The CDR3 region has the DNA TGTGCCAGCAGTGCGGGTTACTCTGGAAACACCATATATTTT.

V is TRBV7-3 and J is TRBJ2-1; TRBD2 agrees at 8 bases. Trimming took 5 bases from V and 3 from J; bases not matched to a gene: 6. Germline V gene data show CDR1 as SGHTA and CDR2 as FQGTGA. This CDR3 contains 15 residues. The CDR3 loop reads CASSPTGGGYNEQFF. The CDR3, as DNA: TGTGCCAGCAGCCCCACGGGGGGGGGCTACAATGAGCAGTTCTTC.

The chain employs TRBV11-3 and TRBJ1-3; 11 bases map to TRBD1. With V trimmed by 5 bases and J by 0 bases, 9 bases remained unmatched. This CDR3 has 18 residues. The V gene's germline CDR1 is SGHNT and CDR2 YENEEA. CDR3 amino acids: CASSPVVGQGGSGNTIYF. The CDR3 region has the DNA TGTGCCAGCAGCCCGGTGGTGGGACAGGGGGGCTCTGGAAACACCATATATTTT.

DNA for the CDR3: TGCGCCAGCAGCTACTCAGGCCAGGGATACTATGGCTACACCTTC. Translating it yields CASSYSGQGYYGYTF. The chain is built from TRBV5-1 and TRBJ1-2, with D possibly TRBD1 on 5 matching bases. Trimming took off 3 bases at V and 3 bases at J, with 15 bases between the two ends. CDR1 and CDR2 (germline): SGHRS, YFSETQ. The CDR3 length is 15 residues.

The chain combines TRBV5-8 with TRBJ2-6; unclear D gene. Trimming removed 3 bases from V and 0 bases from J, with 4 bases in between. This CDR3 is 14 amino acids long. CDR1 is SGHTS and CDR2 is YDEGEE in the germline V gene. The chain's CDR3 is CASSSDSGANVLTF. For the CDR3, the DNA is TGTGCCAGCAGCTCAGACTCTGGGGCCAACGTCCTGACTTTC. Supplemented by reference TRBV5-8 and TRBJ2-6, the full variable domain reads EAGVTQSPTHLIKTRGQQATLRCSPISGHTSVYWYQQALGLGLQFLLWYDEGEERNRGNFPPRFSGRQFPNYSSELNVNALELEDSALYLCASSSDSGANVLTFGAGSRLTVL.

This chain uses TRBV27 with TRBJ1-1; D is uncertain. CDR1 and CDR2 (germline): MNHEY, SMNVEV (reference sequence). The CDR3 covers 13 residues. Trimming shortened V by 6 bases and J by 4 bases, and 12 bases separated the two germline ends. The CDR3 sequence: CASSNWEGTEAFF. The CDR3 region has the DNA TGTGCCAGCAGCAACTGGGAGGGCACTGAAGCTTTCTTT.